What follows describes a single T cell receptor beta chain. Other DNA sequences of this sample code for an identical CDR3. The germline V gene encodes CDR1 MNHEY and CDR2 SVGAGI. J lost 3 bases, V lost 4 bases, and 4 bases had no gene match. This CDR3 has 14 residues. Donors included only healthy HIV-negative adults lacking recent acute infections or vaccinations. These data are taken from a study of shared clonotypes between healthy human individuals. The genomic DNA of each subset was split evenly across several immunoSEQ plates. Repertoires were generated with immunoSEQ multiplex PCR, while TCRdb's copy carries only in-frame clones and drops some. Found here are just over 2,000,000 clones, around 95% of them singletons; the top ten hold more than 0.1%.

The receptor comes from a man between 18 and 29 years old in good health. This sequence joins TRBV6-5 and TRBJ2-7; 9 nucleotides align to TRBD1. The sequenced sample consisted of naive CD4+ T cells sorted from blood. Subset here: CD45RA+ positively selected. CDR3 protein: CASSLGQGGYEQYF. The CDR3 nucleotides read TGTGCCAGCAGTTTGGGACAGGGAGGCTACGAGCAGTACTTC.